These 30 T cell receptor beta chains originate from one sample sequenced in a study of Graves' ophthalmopathy and Graves' hyperthyroidism. The study amplified TCR beta CDR3 regions using RNA transcripts. HTBI primers were employed in first-round RT-PCR, then a second-round multiplex PCR followed. One entry per CDR3 protein results from TCRdb running MiXCR on the multiplex PCR reads. This sample yields 650,000 to 900,000 distinct CDR3 sequences, of which around 40% are seen a single time; about 40% belongs to the top ten. The sample comprised peripheral blood. These receptors were obtained from an adult man with Graves' ophthalmopathy.

Ten or more counts support this clonotype. This chain joins TRBV15 and TRBJ2-7; D remains unclear. Per the germline V gene, CDR1 is LNHNV and CDR2 is YYDKDF (reference sequence). V dropped 1 base and J dropped 3 bases, with 4 bases sitting between them. The CDR3 has 12 residues. The CDR3 loop reads CATSRVHYEQYF. The CDR3 DNA follows: TGTGCCACCAGCAGAGTCCACTACGAGCAGTACTTC.

This clonotype was recorded at least ten times. The chain uses TRBV24-1 and TRBJ2-2; a possible D gene is TRBD1 (5 bases). This CDR3 is built from 14 residues. V lost 9 bases, J lost 2 bases, and 12 bases lay in between. The germline V gene has CDR1 KGHDR and CDR2 SFDVKD. As DNA, the CDR3 is TGTGCCACCTCCCTCCAGGGAAACACCGGGGAGCTGTTTTTT. It specifies CATSLQGNTGELFF.

At least ten counts were recorded for this clonotype. This chain uses TRBV15 with TRBJ2-5; possibly TRBD1 or TRBD2 for D (7 bases each). The germline V gene has CDR1 LNHNV and CDR2 YYDKDF (reference sequence). The CDR3 has 16 amino acids. The V gene lost 1 base and the J gene lost 1 base, with 13 bases spanning the gap. The CDR3 reads CATSRGRGGSQETQYF. CDR3 nucleotide sequence: TGTGCCACCAGCAGAGGCAGGGGGGGCTCCCAAGAGACCCAGTACTTC.

This clonotype was counted a few times. The V and J genes are TRBV6-6 and TRBJ1-1, with 7 bases identical to TRBD1. V gave up 5 bases and J gave up 4 bases; unmatched junction bases: 7. The length of the CDR3 is 14 residues. Per germline, CDR1 MNHNY and CDR2 SVGAGI (reference sequence). CDR3 nucleotide sequence: TGTGCCAGCAGTGCCAAGGGGGCGAGCACTGAAGCTTTCTTT. It yields the protein CASSAKGASTEAFF.

The V gene is TRBV7-2, the J gene TRBJ2-5, with unresolved D. The CDR3 is 13 amino acids. The V gene lost 3 bases and the J gene lost 5 bases, with 10 bases spanning the gap. CDR1 is SGHTA, CDR2 FQGNSA, per germline. CDR3 bases: TGTGCCAGCAGCTTTAGGGTCGGCGAGACCCAGTACTTC. It is translated as CASSFRVGETQYF.

Comments on this clonotype: As the CDR3 is not closed by the conserved phenylalanine or tryptophan, this likely results from a read error. The chain employs TRBV2 and TRBJ1-1, with D perhaps TRBD1 (6 bases). There are 13 residues in the CDR3. Trimming pared 6 bases from V and 6 bases from J, leaving 14 bases between. Germline loops: CDR1 SNHLY, CDR2 FYNNEI. Here the CDR3 DNA reads TGTGCCAGCAGCTTAGCAGGGACACCTGAAGCTTTCCTT. This encodes CASSLAGTPEAFL.

The chain uses TRBV20-1 and TRBJ2-7; TRBD2 matches 9 bases. Unmatched junction bases numbered 10, after V lost 4 bases and J lost 0 bases. Looked up from germline, CDR1 is DFQATT and CDR2 is SNEGSKA (reference sequence). This CDR3 has 16 residues. Here the CDR3 reads CSATGTSKGSSYEQYF. DNA for the CDR3: TGCAGTGCTACTGGGACTAGCAAGGGGAGCTCCTACGAGCAGTACTTC.

This clonotype was counted only a few times. The CDR3 DNA sequence: TGTGCCAGCAGCAGACAGGGGGTTAGGGAGACCCAGTACTTC. Its translation is CASSRQGVRETQYF. The chain uses TRBV6-1 and TRBJ2-5; 9 nucleotides match TRBD1. CDR1 MNHNS and CDR2 SASEGT come from the germline V gene. With V trimmed by 6 bases and J by 5 bases, 7 bases remained unmatched. This CDR3 is 14 amino acids long.

V usage is TRBV9 and J usage is TRBJ2-6; tentatively, D is TRBD1 or TRBD2 (5 bases each). CDR1 and CDR2 (germline): SGDLS, YYNGEE. The CDR3 consists of 19 residues. The V end lost 0 bases, the J end lost 0 bases, and 16 bases lay between the germline ends. Here the CDR3 reads CASSVAVRDPYSGANVLTF. The CDR3 DNA follows: TGTGCCAGCAGCGTAGCGGTAAGGGACCCCTACTCTGGGGCCAACGTCCTGACTTTC.

This clonotype occurred many times. V is TRBV10-3 and J is TRBJ1-2; 8 bases are shared with TRBD1. J was trimmed by 0 bases and V by 5 bases; bases with no gene match: 20. From germline, CDR1 is ENHRY and CDR2 SYGVKD. The CDR3 is made up of 20 amino acids. The CDR3 loop reads CAISPNAPPGQAGSNYGYTF. CDR3 nucleotides: TGTGCCATCAGTCCCAACGCCCCCCCGGGACAGGCCGGATCTAACTATGGCTACACCTTC.

This chain links TRBV5-5 with TRBJ1-2, with D unclear. This CDR3 region has 14 residues. Trimming cost V 4 bases and J 2 bases, with 12 bases left between them. CDR1 is SGHKS, CDR2 YYEKEE, per germline (reference sequence). The DNA of the CDR3 is TGTGCCAGCAGCATAAAAACAGAGAACTATGGCTACACCTTC. Amino acid sequence: CASSIKTENYGYTF.

As for this clonotype: One end of the junction does not line up with germline, which may come from a read error. J is TRBJ1-2 and V is TRBV10-3; no definite D call. Germline values: CDR1 ENHRY, CDR2 SYGVKD. The CDR3 is made up of 14 amino acids. In DNA form, the CDR3 reads TGTGCCAGCAGTTACTCGGCTCAGGCTTATGGCTACACCTTC. Translated, it gives CASSYSAQAYGYTF.

Of note for this clonotype: One end of the junction does not line up with germline, which may come from a read error. This chain connects TRBV10-3 to TRBJ1-2; 7 nucleotides agree with TRBD1. The CDR3 sequence is 17 residues long. Germline V gene sequence: CDR1 ENHRY, CDR2 SYGVKD. The CDR3 nucleotides read TGTGCCATCAGTGTCAGGTCCTATCGAGGGGGCGACTATGGCTATACCTTC. This translates into CAISVRSYRGGDYGYTF.

The genes are TRBV27 and TRBJ2-7, with D perhaps matching TRBD2 (6 bases). The V and J ends lost 6 bases and 4 bases respectively, with 22 bases between them. The germline gives CDR1 MNHEY, CDR2 SMNVEV (reference sequence). The CDR3 loop spans 16 amino acids. This chain's CDR3 is CASRSKDPGLKYEQYF. In nucleotides, the CDR3 is TGTGCCAGCAGGAGTAAAGATCCGGGACTCAAATACGAGCAGTACTTC.

A single count supports this clonotype. Germline is not matched at one junction end, which may reflect a read error. The V and J genes are TRBV6-4 and TRBJ2-7; 7 bases align to TRBD1. Germline loops: CDR1 MRHNA, CDR2 SNTAGT. The CDR3 runs to 16 residues. The DNA for the CDR3 is TGTGCCACCAGTGACCCAGGGACAGCCTTATCCTACGAGCAGTACTTC. This codes for CATSDPGTALSYEQYF.

This clonotype came up a few times. Relative to the germline gene, one junction end is altered; a read error may explain this. The genes are TRBV4-1 and TRBJ2-5; D remains unclear. From germline, CDR1 is MGHRA and CDR2 YSYEKL. This CDR3 has 13 amino acids. The CDR3 DNA reads TGCGCCAGCAGCCCCACCTCTACCGAACTCATTCCGTTC. Encoded protein: CASSPTSTELIPF.

This clonotype appeared many times. V usage is TRBV14 and J usage is TRBJ1-6; tentatively, D is TRBD1 (6 bases). This CDR3 is 16 amino acids long. V was clipped by 1 base and J by 9 bases, with 16 bases between them. From germline, CDR1 is SGHDN and CDR2 FVKESK. CDR3 sequence reads: CASSQVWGRFPSPLHF. CDR3 in DNA: TGTGCCAGCAGCCAAGTTTGGGGGCGCTTCCCTTCACCCCTCCACTTT.

This clonotype was seen at least ten times. The genes are TRBV5-1 and TRBJ2-7; 7 bases map to TRBD1. Germline assignment: CDR1 SGHRS and CDR2 YFSETQ. Germline trimming cut 4 bases from V and 4 bases from J; bases unmatched to any gene: 11. This CDR3 has 15 residues. The CDR3 nucleotides are TGCGCCAGCAGCCAGAGGGGGCAGGCCGGGTACGAGCAGTACTTC. Residues: CASSQRGQAGYEQYF.

This clonotype has only a few counts. The V call is TRBV11-2, the J call TRBJ2-7; unclear D gene. CDR1 is SGHAT, CDR2 FQNNGV, per germline. The CDR3 length is 13 residues. V was cut by 11 bases and J by 3 bases, with 17 bases left in between. CDR3 in amino acids: CAAQSFTLYEQYF. The DNA of the CDR3 is TGTGCCGCCCAGTCCTTTACCCTCTACGAGCAGTACTTC.

The chain carries TRBV20-1 and TRBJ2-2; TRBD2 aligns across 9 bases. V shed 3 bases and J 6 bases; nucleotides not matched to a gene: 8. CDR3 length: 15 amino acids. The germline V gene has CDR1 DFQATT and CDR2 SNEGSKA (reference sequence). The CDR3 DNA reads TGCAGTGCTAGCTTAGCGGGGGAGTCCGCCGGGGAGCTGTTTTTT. It encodes CSASLAGESAGELFF.

This clonotype was picked up one time. This chain connects TRBV20-1 to TRBJ2-7; 7 bases line up with TRBD1. The junction had 9 bases not matched to a gene; V was cut back by 4 bases and J by 6 bases. Per germline, CDR1 DFQATT and CDR2 SNEGSKA (reference sequence). The CDR3 has 13 residues. The CDR3 nucleotides read TGCAGTGCTACACCTACGAGGGGGCGCGAGCAGTACTTC. Amino acids: CSATPTRGREQYF.

This clonotype was recorded at least ten times. This chain joins TRBV19 and TRBJ2-5; tentatively, D is TRBD1 (6 bases). Germline V lookup: CDR1 LNHDA, CDR2 SQIVND (reference sequence). Trimming stripped 2 bases from V and 1 base from J, with 11 bases between. The CDR3 contains 15 residues. The CDR3, as DNA: TGTGCCAGTAGTATATCGTCGGACAGCCAAGAGACCCAGTACTTC. Residues: CASSISSDSQETQYF.

J is TRBJ2-7 and V is TRBV11-2; 10 nucleotides line up with TRBD1. CDR1 is SGHAT and CDR2 is FQNNGV in the germline V gene. This CDR3 has 15 amino acids. The V and J ends lost 5 bases and 3 bases, in that order; junction bases with no gene match: 7. This CDR3 is CASSKSRTGGYEQYF. The CDR3 DNA reads as TGTGCCAGCAGCAAAAGCAGGACAGGGGGCTACGAGCAGTACTTC. The full variable domain, completed using reference TRBV11-2 and TRBJ2-7, is EAGVAQSPRYKIIEKRQSVAFWCNPISGHATLYWYQQILGQGPKLLIQFQNNGVVDDSQLPKDRFSAERLKGVDSTLKIQPAKLEDSAVYLCASSKSRTGGYEQYFGPGTRLTVT.

The chain employs TRBV25-1 and TRBJ2-7; 7 positions match TRBD1. CDR1 MGHDK and CDR2 SYGVNS come from the germline V gene. The CDR3 has 13 amino acids. V lost 7 bases and J lost 3; bases outside the gene matches: 6. CDR3 in amino acids: CASTPGTVYEQYF. The CDR3 DNA follows: TGTGCCAGCACCCCAGGGACAGTCTACGAGCAGTACTTC.

This sequence joins TRBV7-2 and TRBJ2-5, with 12 positions matching TRBD2. CDR3 length equals 17 residues. Germline V gives CDR1 SGHTA, CDR2 FQGNSA. V gave up 5 bases and J gave up 4 bases; unmatched junction bases: 11. The CDR3, as DNA: TGTGCCAGCAGCCAAGAAGGTTCGGGACTAGCGGGAGAGACCCAGTACTTC. The encoded protein is CASSQEGSGLAGETQYF.

The chain recombines TRBV20-1 with TRBJ2-7; the D gene could be TRBD1 or TRBD2 (5 bases each). This CDR3 is built from 12 residues. Per germline, CDR1 DFQATT and CDR2 SNEGSKA (reference sequence). This CDR3 is CRADEGQREQYF. For the CDR3, the DNA is TGCAGGGCTGACGAGGGGCAAAGGGAGCAGTACTTC.

This clonotype was counted ten times or more. The DNA for the CDR3 is TGTGCCATCAGCGCGGGACAGATCAATCAGCCCCAGCATTTT. This codes for CAISAGQINQPQHF. J is TRBJ1-5 and V is TRBV10-3, with TRBD1 identical over 7 bases. Germline CDR1 reads ENHRY; CDR2 reads SYGVKD. V lost 6 bases and J lost 3; bases outside the gene matches: 5. CDR3 length: 14 amino acids.

This chain connects TRBV9 to TRBJ1-2, with D possibly TRBD1 on 5 matching bases. Trimming removed 0 bases at V and 7 bases at J, with 13 bases between. The CDR3 runs 14 residues. Germline assignment: CDR1 SGDLS and CDR2 YYNGEE. This CDR3 is CASSVAGRVGGYTF. For the CDR3, the DNA is TGTGCCAGCAGCGTAGCCGGCAGGGTAGGTGGCTACACCTTC.

This clonotype was seen repeatedly, ten times or more. J is TRBJ2-7 and V is TRBV4-3; a possible D gene is TRBD2 (5 bases). V lost 0 bases and J 5 bases, leaving 14 bases between the germline ends. CDR1 is LGHNA, CDR2 YSLEER, per germline. The CDR3 is 15 residues long. This chain's CDR3 is CASSQELEGMDEQYF. CDR3 nucleotides: TGCGCCAGCAGCCAAGAATTAGAGGGTATGGACGAGCAGTACTTC.

The chain uses TRBV6-6 and TRBJ1-4; a possible D gene is TRBD1 (5 bases). V dropped 7 bases and J dropped 6 bases, with 12 bases sitting between them. Germline V gene sequence: CDR1 MNHNY, CDR2 SVGAGI (reference sequence). This CDR3 comprises 13 residues. CDR3 sequence reads: CASTQRDDEKLFF. CDR3 bases: TGTGCCAGCACCCAAAGGGACGATGAAAAACTGTTTTTT.